The 32 T cell receptor beta chains given below trace back to one sample, sequenced in a study of radiation and T cells in renal cell carcinoma. The assay was immunoSEQ multiplex PCR, and TCRdb's table has in-frame clones only and misses some. The sample includes 140,000 to 150,000 clones, 88% of them seen just once. Time point specified: baseline pretreatment blood. Noted treatment: 15 Gy SBRT to primary tumor, nephrectomy 4 weeks later. The source material was blood, sampled from a patient whose treatment included radiotherapy and nephrectomy. All receptors derive from a woman between 65 and 79 years old with renal cell carcinoma.

V usage is TRBV4-2 and J usage is TRBJ2-2; 8 bases are shared with TRBD2. J lost 1 base, V lost 4 bases, and 8 bases had no gene match. This CDR3 contains 17 residues. From germline, CDR1 is LGHNA and CDR2 YNFKEQ. CDR3 sequence reads: CASSPRGSGKNTGELFF. DNA for the CDR3: TGTGCCAGCAGCCCTCGGGGTAGCGGGAAGAACACCGGGGAGCTGTTTTTT.

This clone has just one count. The V gene is TRBV7-9, the J gene TRBJ2-7, with D maybe TRBD1 (5 bases). The CDR3 covers 16 residues. CDR1 and CDR2 from the germline V gene are SEHNR and FQNEAQ (reference sequence). Trimming cost V 4 bases and J 0 bases, with 16 bases left between them. Here the CDR3 reads CASSSPVPQASYEQYF. The CDR3 DNA reads TGTGCCAGCAGCTCCCCCGTTCCACAGGCCTCCTACGAGCAGTACTTC.

This rearrangement joins TRBV21-1 to TRBJ1-5. TRBV21-1 is shown as a pseudogene. The CDR3 has 15 residues. Written as DNA, the CDR3 is TGTGCCAGCAGTCAAGAGCGAGCGGGAAGTCAGCCCCAGCATTTT. Amino acids: CASSQERAGSQPQHF.

This sequence joins TRBV29-1 and TRBJ2-5, with D hard to call. Germline V lookup: CDR1 SQVTM, CDR2 ANQGSEA. The CDR3 is 12 residues long. V was cut by 7 bases and J by 4 bases, with 13 bases left in between. CDR3 sequence reads: CSARPFGETQYF. CDR3 nucleotide sequence: TGCAGCGCCCGACCTTTTGGAGAGACCCAGTACTTC.

The genes are TRBV4-1 and TRBJ1-5; D is unclear. V was shortened by 0 bases and J by 8 bases, with 11 bases between the two germline ends. The CDR3 is made up of 14 amino acids. Per germline, CDR1 MGHRA and CDR2 YSYEKL. CDR3 DNA sequence: TGCGCCAGCAGCCAAGATTCGGGTTTTGAGCCCCAGCATTTT. The encoded protein is CASSQDSGFEPQHF.

As regards this clone: A read error may produce the germline difference seen at one junction end. This sample also contains other DNA sequences that code for the same CDR3. V and J are TRBV6-5 and TRBJ1-1; D is ambiguous. The CDR3 contains 14 residues. Germline lookup yields CDR1 MNHEY and CDR2 SVGAGI. The DNA of the CDR3 is TGTGCCAGCAGCCCCGTAAACTTGAACACTGAAGCCTTCTTT. The encoded protein is CASSPVNLNTEAFF.

This clone was seen a few times. The chain couples TRBV6-5 to TRBJ1-6, with unresolved D. CDR1 and CDR2 (germline): MNHEY, SVGAGI. The CDR3 totals 14 residues. The ends were cut back, 1 base at V and 10 bases at J, with 11 bases in the middle. The CDR3 DNA follows: TGTGCCAGCAGTTACTTAGGCTCCCACTCACCCCTCCACTTT. It specifies CASSYLGSHSPLHF.

This CDR3 reads CASSLEDRAGNTIYF. The CDR3 nucleotides read TGTGCCAGCAGCCTCGAGGACAGGGCTGGAAACACCATATATTTT. The V gene is TRBV7-9, the J gene TRBJ1-3, with 8 bases matching TRBD1. The J segment lost 2 bases and the V segment lost 5 bases, leaving 5 bases of the junction unmatched. The germline CDR1 and CDR2 sequences are SEHNR and FQNEAQ (reference sequence). This CDR3 has 15 amino acids.

This clone was recorded only once. Here the CDR3 reads CASSQAGTGAGELFF. The CDR3 DNA is TGTGCCAGCAGCCAAGCCGGGACGGGCGCCGGGGAGCTGTTTTTT. The gene calls are TRBV4-2 and TRBJ2-2; D is perhaps TRBD1 or TRBD2 (5 bases each). CDR1 LGHNA and CDR2 YNFKEQ come from the germline V gene. CDR3 length equals 15 residues. Trimming stripped 1 base from V and 6 bases from J, with 12 bases between.

As DNA, the CDR3 is TGTGCCAGCAGCTTTCCACTAGCGGGGGTTCTCCAAACCTACAATGAGCAGTTCTTC. Translation gives CASSFPLAGVLQTYNEQFF. The gene calls are TRBV5-4 and TRBJ2-1, with TRBD2 matching over 11 bases. Germline values: CDR1 SGHNT, CDR2 YYREEE (reference sequence). Germline trimming cut 2 bases from V and 2 bases from J; bases unmatched to any gene: 12. The CDR3 consists of 19 residues.

V and J are TRBV19 and TRBJ1-4; the match to TRBD1 covers 7 bases. V was clipped by 6 bases and J by 2 bases; unmatched bases: 6. The CDR3 is 15 residues long. The V gene's germline CDR1 is LNHDA and CDR2 SQIVND (reference sequence). CDR3 in DNA: TGTGCCAGTAGGGACAGGCCCCCGACTAATGAAAAACTGTTTTTT. Its translation is CASRDRPPTNEKLFF. Based on the CDR3 plus reference TRBV19 and TRBJ1-4, the full variable domain is DGGITQSPKYLFRKEGQNVTLSCEQNLNHDAMYWYRQDPGQGLRLIYYSQIVNDFQKGDIAEGYSVSREKKESFPLTVTSAQKNPTAFYLCASRDRPPTNEKLFFGSGTQLSVL.

The chain employs TRBV9 and TRBJ2-2, with 9 bases that match TRBD2. This CDR3 comprises 15 residues. The germline CDR1 and CDR2 sequences are SGDLS and YYNGEE. V gave up 0 bases and J gave up 6 bases; unmatched junction bases: 3. Here the CDR3 reads CASSVGGGAPGELFF. The CDR3 bases are TGTGCCAGCAGCGTAGGCGGGGGGGCCCCCGGGGAGCTGTTTTTT.

This clone was seen a single time. This chain uses TRBV18 with TRBJ1-3, with D unresolved. The CDR3 sequence is 18 residues long. Trimming removed 3 bases from V and 0 bases from J, with 18 bases in between. Germline-derived CDR1 and CDR2 are KGHSH and LQKENI. The CDR3: CASSPSRVGRSSGNTIYF. The CDR3 DNA sequence: TGTGCCAGCTCACCTTCAAGGGTAGGACGGAGCTCTGGAAACACCATATATTTT.

The chain uses TRBV28 and TRBJ2-5; D is uncertain. CDR3 length equals 15 residues. CDR1 and CDR2 (germline): MDHEN, SYDVKM. V was clipped by 6 bases and J by 6 bases, with 20 bases between them. The CDR3 here is CASRNSPDISQTQYF. CDR3 nucleotides: TGTGCCAGCAGGAATTCCCCCGACATAAGCCAGACCCAGTACTTC.

The chain links TRBV10-2 to TRBJ1-1; TRBD1 matches at 10 bases. Germline values: CDR1 WSHSY, CDR2 SAAADI. This CDR3 is 15 amino acids long. Trimming at V came to 7 bases and at J to 2 bases, leaving 7 bases not matched to a gene. The DNA of the CDR3 is TGCGCCAGCATGCGGACAGGGGGAGCTAACACTGAAGCTTTCTTT. Protein product: CASMRTGGANTEAFF.

Concerning this clone itself: Other DNA sequences in the same sample also yield this CDR3. The chain combines TRBV29-1 with TRBJ1-2, with a possible D match to TRBD1 (5 bases). This CDR3 comprises 12 residues. The germline V gene has CDR1 SQVTM and CDR2 ANQGSEA. Deletions cut 2 bases from V and 2 bases from J, with 6 bases between. DNA for the CDR3: TGCAGCGTTGAAAGGGGAAACTATGGCTACACCTTC. Translation gives CSVERGNYGYTF.

The genes are TRBV21-1 and TRBJ1-2. TRBV21-1 is described as a pseudogene. The CDR3 loop spans 16 amino acids. CDR3 amino acids: CASSVSPGRANYGYTF. The CDR3 region has the DNA TGTGCCAGCAGCGTTTCCCCGGGACGGGCGAACTATGGCTACACCTTC.

This chain uses TRBV7-2 with TRBJ1-1; D call uncertain. Germline V gene lookup returns CDR1 SGHTA and CDR2 FQGNSA. This CDR3 has 16 residues. The V and J ends lost 1 base and 1 base respectively, with 13 bases between them. The CDR3 spells CASSLVGRARNTEAFF. The CDR3 nucleotides read TGTGCCAGCAGCTTAGTAGGGAGAGCCAGGAACACTGAAGCTTTCTTT.

The chain combines TRBV6-1 with TRBJ2-7, with D possibly being TRBD1 (6 bases). Trimming left V 6 bases short and J 3 bases short, with 9 bases between. This CDR3 is 12 amino acids long. Germline V gives CDR1 MNHNS, CDR2 SASEGT. In DNA form, the CDR3 reads TGTGCCAGCAGCCCGACAGGCTACGAGCAGTACTTC. It translates to CASSPTGYEQYF.

V is TRBV5-5 and J is TRBJ2-7, with TRBD1 identical over 9 bases. V lost 2 bases, J lost 2 bases, and 2 bases stayed unmatched. The CDR3 loop spans 14 amino acids. The germline V gene has CDR1 SGHKS and CDR2 YYEKEE (reference sequence). Here the CDR3 reads CASSFTGGPYEQYF. The CDR3 DNA sequence: TGTGCCAGCAGCTTTACAGGGGGCCCCTACGAGCAGTACTTC.

The gene calls are TRBV7-2 and TRBJ1-2; no reliable D call. The CDR3 has 14 residues. Trimming stripped 3 bases from V and 3 bases from J, with 11 bases between. Germline V CDR1 and CDR2: SGHTA, FQGNSA. CDR3 nucleotides: TGTGCCAGCAGCTTCGGCCAAACCCACTATGGCTACACCTTC. Its protein product is CASSFGQTHYGYTF.

The chain joins TRBV9 to TRBJ1-2, with TRBD1 matching 7 bases. V lost 3 bases and J lost 5; bases outside the gene matches: 4. Germline V CDR1 and CDR2: SGDLS, YYNGEE. This CDR3 contains 13 residues. CDR3 region: CASSAGQTYGYTF. CDR3 DNA sequence: TGTGCCAGCAGCGCGGGACAGACATATGGCTACACCTTC.

The table lists this clone with a count of one. The chain is built from TRBV28 and TRBJ2-7, with 7 bases that match TRBD1. Trimming took 6 bases from V and 5 from J; bases not matched to a gene: 1. The CDR3 covers 11 residues. Germline-derived CDR1 and CDR2 are MDHEN and SYDVKM. CDR3 DNA: TGTGCCAGCAGGACAGGGAACGAGCAGTACTTC. Protein sequence: CASRTGNEQYF.

The chain combines TRBV9 with TRBJ2-5; D might be TRBD1 (6 bases). V was cut by 3 bases and J by 4 bases, with 16 bases left in between. Looked up from germline, CDR1 is SGDLS and CDR2 is YYNGEE. The CDR3 loop spans 15 amino acids. DNA for the CDR3: TGTGCCAGCAGCGCTATCAGGGGCCGGGGAGAGACCCAGTACTTC. Its translation is CASSAIRGRGETQYF. Full variable domain (outside the CDR3, taken from reference TRBV9 and TRBJ2-5): DSGVTQTPKHLITATGQRVTLRCSPRSGDLSVYWYQQSLDQGLQFLIQYYNGEERAKGNILERFSAQQFPDLHSELNLSSLELGDSALYFCASSAIRGRGETQYFGPGTRLLVL.

This clone was seen a few times. This chain uses TRBV19 with TRBJ1-1, with a weak D call TRBD1 (5 bases). CDR3 size: 14 residues. The germline V and J ends were trimmed by 5 bases and 3 bases, with 13 bases remaining between them. Germline assignment: CDR1 LNHDA and CDR2 SQIVND (reference sequence). CDR3 in amino acids: CASSGRQGYTEAFF. DNA for the CDR3: TGTGCCAGTAGTGGCAGGCAGGGATACACTGAAGCTTTCTTT.

The chain has TRBV20-1 and TRBJ2-5; D unclear. Germline V CDR1 and CDR2: DFQATT, SNEGSKA (reference sequence). There are 9 residues in the CDR3. Trimming shortened V by 5 bases and J by 2 bases, and 0 bases separated the two germline ends. The chain's CDR3 is CSAQETQYF. The CDR3 bases are TGCAGTGCTCAAGAGACCCAGTACTTC.

The V and J genes are TRBV4-1 and TRBJ2-6, with D hard to call. The CDR3 has 15 residues. Germline CDR1 MGHRA, CDR2 YSYEKL. V was trimmed by 0 bases and J by 2 bases, leaving 5 bases between them. For the CDR3, the DNA is TGCGCCAGCAGCCAAGAGATCACTGGGGCCAACGTCCTGACTTTC. Encoded protein: CASSQEITGANVLTF.

The J gene is TRBJ1-5, the V gene TRBV5-1; D is possibly TRBD1 (5 bases). Germline CDR1 is SGHRS and CDR2 is YFSETQ. The CDR3 is 18 amino acids. Trimming stripped 0 bases from V and 2 bases from J, with 18 bases between. CDR3 sequence reads: CASSLGPTGPNGNQPQHF. The CDR3 coding sequence is TGCGCCAGCAGCTTGGGTCCTACAGGTCCCAATGGCAATCAGCCCCAGCATTTT.

This clone was recorded only once. The chain recombines TRBV15 with TRBJ2-3; 8 nucleotides match TRBD2. Germline values: CDR1 LNHNV, CDR2 YYDKDF (reference sequence). J lost 2 bases, V lost 1 base, and 11 bases had no gene match. This CDR3 has 18 amino acids. The CDR3 here is CATSRAAGAITITDTQYF. In DNA form, the CDR3 reads TGTGCCACCAGCAGAGCAGCGGGGGCCATTACTATCACAGATACGCAGTATTTT.

The gene calls are TRBV4-2 and TRBJ2-5; the match to TRBD2 covers 10 bases. Germline CDR1 and CDR2: LGHNA and YNFKEQ. With V trimmed by 1 base and J by 1 base, 6 bases remained unmatched. CDR3 length equals 17 residues. CDR3 protein: CASSQVSSGGGQETQYF. The CDR3 DNA is TGTGCCAGCAGCCAAGTCTCTAGCGGGGGAGGCCAAGAGACCCAGTACTTC.

The chain joins TRBV7-9 to TRBJ2-5, with D possibly matching TRBD2 (6 bases). This CDR3 has 14 residues. V lost 3 bases, J lost 2 bases, and 10 bases lay in between. The germline gives CDR1 SEHNR, CDR2 FQNEAQ (reference sequence). DNA for the CDR3: TGTGCCAGCAGCTTTGTTAGCGGACAAGAGACCCAGTACTTC. As protein: CASSFVSGQETQYF.

The V call is TRBV2, the J call TRBJ2-7; unclear D gene. CDR3 size: 14 residues. Germline CDR1 reads SNHLY; CDR2 reads FYNNEI. With 3 bases removed from V and 5 bases from J, the gap between germline ends came to 14 bases. The CDR3 protein is CASSESSRVDEQYF. The DNA of the CDR3 is TGTGCCAGCAGTGAGTCGTCACGGGTGGACGAGCAGTACTTC.